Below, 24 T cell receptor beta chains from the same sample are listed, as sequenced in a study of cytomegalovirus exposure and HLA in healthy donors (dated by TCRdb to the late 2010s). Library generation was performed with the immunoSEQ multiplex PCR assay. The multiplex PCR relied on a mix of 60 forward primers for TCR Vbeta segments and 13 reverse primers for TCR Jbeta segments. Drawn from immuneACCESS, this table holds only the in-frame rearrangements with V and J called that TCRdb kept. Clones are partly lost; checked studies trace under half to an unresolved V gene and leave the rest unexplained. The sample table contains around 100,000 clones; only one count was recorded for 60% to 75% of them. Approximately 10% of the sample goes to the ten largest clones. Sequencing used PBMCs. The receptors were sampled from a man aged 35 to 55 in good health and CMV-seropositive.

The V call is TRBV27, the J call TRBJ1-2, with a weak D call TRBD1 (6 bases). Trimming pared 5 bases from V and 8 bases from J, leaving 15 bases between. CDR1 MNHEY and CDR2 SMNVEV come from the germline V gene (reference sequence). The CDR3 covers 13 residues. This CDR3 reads CASSAIIGQGYTF. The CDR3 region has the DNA TGTGCCAGCAGTGCCATTATAGGACAGGGCTACACCTTC.

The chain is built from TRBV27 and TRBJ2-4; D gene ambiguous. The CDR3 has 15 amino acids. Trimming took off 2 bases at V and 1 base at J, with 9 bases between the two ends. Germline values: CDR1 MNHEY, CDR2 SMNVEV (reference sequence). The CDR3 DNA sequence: TGTGCCAGCAGTTTAATCTCTTCCGCCAAAAACATTCAGTACTTC. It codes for CASSLISSAKNIQYF.

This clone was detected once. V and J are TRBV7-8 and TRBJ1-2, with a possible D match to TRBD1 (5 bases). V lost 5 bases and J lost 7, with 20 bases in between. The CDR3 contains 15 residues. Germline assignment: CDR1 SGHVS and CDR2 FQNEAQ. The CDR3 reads CASSPSGSGSFGYTF. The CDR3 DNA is TGTGCCAGCAGCCCCAGCGGGTCAGGGAGTTTTGGCTACACCTTC. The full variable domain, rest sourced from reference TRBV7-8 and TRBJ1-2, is GAGVSQSPRYKVAKRGQDVALRCDPISGHVSLFWYQQALGQGPEFLTYFQNEAQLDKSGLPSDRFFAERPEGSVSTLKIQRTQQEDSAVYLCASSPSGSGSFGYTFGSGTRLTVV.

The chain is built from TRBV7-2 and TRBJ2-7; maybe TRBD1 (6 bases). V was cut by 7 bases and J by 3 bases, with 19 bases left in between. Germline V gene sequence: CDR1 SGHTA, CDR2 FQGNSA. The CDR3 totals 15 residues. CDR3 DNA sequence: TGTGCCAGCACCTTTACGAGTGGACAGAACTACGAGCAGTACTTC. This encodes CASTFTSGQNYEQYF.

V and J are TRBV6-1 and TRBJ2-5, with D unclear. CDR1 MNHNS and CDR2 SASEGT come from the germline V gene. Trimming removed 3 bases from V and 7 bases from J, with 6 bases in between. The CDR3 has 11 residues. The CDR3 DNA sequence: TGTGCCAGCAGTGACAGTCTGACCCAGTACTTC. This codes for CASSDSLTQYF.

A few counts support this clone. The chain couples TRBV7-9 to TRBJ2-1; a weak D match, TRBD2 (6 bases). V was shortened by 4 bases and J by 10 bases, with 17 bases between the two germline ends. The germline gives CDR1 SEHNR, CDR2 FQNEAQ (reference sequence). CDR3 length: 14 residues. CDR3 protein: CASSSGLSGREQFF. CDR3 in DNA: TGTGCCAGCAGCTCGGGACTCTCCGGCAGGGAGCAGTTCTTC.

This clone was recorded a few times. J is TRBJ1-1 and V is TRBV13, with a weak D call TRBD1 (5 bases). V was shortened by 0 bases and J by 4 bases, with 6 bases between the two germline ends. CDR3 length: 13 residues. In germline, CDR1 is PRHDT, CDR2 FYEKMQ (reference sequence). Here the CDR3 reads CASSLGQGTEAFF. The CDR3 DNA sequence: TGTGCCAGCAGCTTAGGCCAGGGCACTGAAGCTTTCTTT. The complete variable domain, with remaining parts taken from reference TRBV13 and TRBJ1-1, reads AAGVIQSPRHLIKEKRETATLKCYPIPRHDTVYWYQQGPGQDPQFLISFYEKMQSDKGSIPDRFSAQQFSDYHSELNMSSLELGDSALYFCASSLGQGTEAFFGQGTRLTVV.

The DNA of the CDR3 is TGTGCCACCGAGGGGGCAGCCCATGGCTACACCTTC. This gives the protein CATEGAAHGYTF. This rearrangement joins TRBV18 to TRBJ1-2, with 7 nucleotides matching TRBD1. This CDR3 region has 12 residues. J was trimmed by 6 bases and V by 10 bases; bases with no gene match: 8. Germline CDR1 is KGHSH and CDR2 is LQKENI.

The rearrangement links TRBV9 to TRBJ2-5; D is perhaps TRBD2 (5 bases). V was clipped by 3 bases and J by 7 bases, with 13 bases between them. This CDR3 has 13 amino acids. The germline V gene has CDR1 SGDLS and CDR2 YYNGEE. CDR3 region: CASSDGVPATQYF. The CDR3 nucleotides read TGTGCCAGCAGCGACGGGGTTCCGGCGACCCAGTACTTC.

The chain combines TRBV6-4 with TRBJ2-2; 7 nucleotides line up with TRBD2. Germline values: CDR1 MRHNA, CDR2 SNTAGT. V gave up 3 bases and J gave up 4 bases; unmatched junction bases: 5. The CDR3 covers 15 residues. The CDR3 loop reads CASSETSEGTGELFF. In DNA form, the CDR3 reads TGTGCCAGCAGTGAAACTAGCGAGGGCACCGGGGAGCTGTTTTTT.

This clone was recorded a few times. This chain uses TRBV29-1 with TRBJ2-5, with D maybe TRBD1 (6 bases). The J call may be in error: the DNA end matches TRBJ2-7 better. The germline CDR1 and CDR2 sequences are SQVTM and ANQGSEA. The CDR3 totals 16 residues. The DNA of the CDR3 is TGCAGCGTTGAAGTAGGGGGTTTCCAGAGGTCCTACGAGCAGTACTTC. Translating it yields CSVEVGGFQRSYEQYF.

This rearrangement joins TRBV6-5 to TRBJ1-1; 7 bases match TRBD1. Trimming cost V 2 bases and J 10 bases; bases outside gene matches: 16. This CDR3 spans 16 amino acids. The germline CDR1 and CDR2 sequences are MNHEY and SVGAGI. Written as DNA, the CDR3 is TGTGCCAGCAGTTACGTATTCTCACAGGGGAAAGAAGGAGCTTTCTTT. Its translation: CASSYVFSQGKEGAFF.

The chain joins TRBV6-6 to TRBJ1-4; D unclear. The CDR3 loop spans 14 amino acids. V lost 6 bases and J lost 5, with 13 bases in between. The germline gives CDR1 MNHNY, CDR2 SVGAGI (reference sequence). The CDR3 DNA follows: TGTGCCAGCAGGAGCTCGGGGTACAATGAAAAACTGTTTTTT. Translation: CASRSSGYNEKLFF.

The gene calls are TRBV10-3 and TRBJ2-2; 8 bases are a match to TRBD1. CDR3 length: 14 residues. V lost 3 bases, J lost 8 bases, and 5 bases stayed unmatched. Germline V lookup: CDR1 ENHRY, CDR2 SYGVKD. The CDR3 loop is CAISDQGAVGELFF. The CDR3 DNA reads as TGTGCCATCAGTGATCAGGGGGCTGTGGGGGAGCTGTTTTTT.

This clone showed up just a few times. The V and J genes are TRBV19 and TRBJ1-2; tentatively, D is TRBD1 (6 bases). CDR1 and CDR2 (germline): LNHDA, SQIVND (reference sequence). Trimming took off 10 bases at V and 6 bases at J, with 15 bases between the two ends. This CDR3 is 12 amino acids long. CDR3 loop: CATSDSLDGYTF. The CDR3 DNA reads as TGTGCCACCTCGGACAGTCTCGATGGCTACACCTTC.

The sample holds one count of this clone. DNA for the CDR3: TGTGCCAGCAGCTTGGACAGGGGTGATTCACCCCTCCACTTT. It codes for CASSLDRGDSPLHF. This sequence joins TRBV6-5 and TRBJ1-6; 9 positions match TRBD1. Germline loops: CDR1 MNHEY, CDR2 SVGAGI. The J segment lost 8 bases and the V segment lost 6 bases, leaving 5 bases of the junction unmatched. There are 14 residues in the CDR3.

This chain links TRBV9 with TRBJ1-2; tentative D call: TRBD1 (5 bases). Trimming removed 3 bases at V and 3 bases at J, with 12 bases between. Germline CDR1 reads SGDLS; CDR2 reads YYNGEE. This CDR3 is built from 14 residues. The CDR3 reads CASSEGRADYGYTF. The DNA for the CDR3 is TGTGCCAGCAGCGAGGGGAGGGCGGACTATGGCTACACCTTC.

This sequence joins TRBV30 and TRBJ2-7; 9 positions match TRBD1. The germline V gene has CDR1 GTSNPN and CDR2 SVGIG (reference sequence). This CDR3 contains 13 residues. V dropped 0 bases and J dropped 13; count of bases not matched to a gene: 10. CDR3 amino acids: CAWSVLTGTGTYF. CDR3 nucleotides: TGTGCCTGGAGTGTACTTACCGGGACAGGGACTTACTTC.

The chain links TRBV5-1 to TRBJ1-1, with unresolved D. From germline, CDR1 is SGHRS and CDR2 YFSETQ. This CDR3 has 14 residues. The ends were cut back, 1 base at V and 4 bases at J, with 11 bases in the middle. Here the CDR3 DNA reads TGCGCCAGCAGCTTGTCAGGACTGAGCACTGAAGCTTTCTTT. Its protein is CASSLSGLSTEAFF.

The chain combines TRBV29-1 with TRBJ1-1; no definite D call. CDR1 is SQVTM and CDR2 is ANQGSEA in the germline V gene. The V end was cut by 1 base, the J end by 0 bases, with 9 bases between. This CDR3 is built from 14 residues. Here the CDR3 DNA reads TGCAGCGTTGAAGGGGCATTTATGAACACTGAAGCTTTCTTT. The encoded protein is CSVEGAFMNTEAFF.

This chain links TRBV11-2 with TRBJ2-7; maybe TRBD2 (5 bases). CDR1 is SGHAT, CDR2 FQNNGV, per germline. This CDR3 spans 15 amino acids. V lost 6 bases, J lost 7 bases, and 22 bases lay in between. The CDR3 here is CASRAGERNGEEQYF. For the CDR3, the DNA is TGTGCCAGCAGGGCCGGGGAGCGGAACGGAGAAGAGCAGTACTTC.

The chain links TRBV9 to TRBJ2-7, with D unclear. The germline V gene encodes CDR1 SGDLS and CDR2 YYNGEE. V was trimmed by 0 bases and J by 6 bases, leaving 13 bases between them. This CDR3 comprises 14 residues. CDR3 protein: CASSVASAGREQYF. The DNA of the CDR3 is TGTGCCAGCAGCGTAGCTTCGGCAGGCCGCGAGCAGTACTTC.

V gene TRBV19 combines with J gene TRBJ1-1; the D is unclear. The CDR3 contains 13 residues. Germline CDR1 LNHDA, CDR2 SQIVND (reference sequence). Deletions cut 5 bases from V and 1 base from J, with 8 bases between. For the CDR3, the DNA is TGTGCCAGTAGTTCCCGCGGGAACACTGAAGCTTTCTTT. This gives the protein CASSSRGNTEAFF.

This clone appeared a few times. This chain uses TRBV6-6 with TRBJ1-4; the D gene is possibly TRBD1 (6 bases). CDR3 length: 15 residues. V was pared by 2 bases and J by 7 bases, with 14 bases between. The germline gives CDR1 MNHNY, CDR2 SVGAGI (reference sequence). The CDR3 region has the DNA TGTGCCAGCAGTTACCCTCGGGGGGCGATTGAAAAACTGTTTTTT. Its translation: CASSYPRGAIEKLFF.